Sequencing of this TCR beta chain was carried out in a study of T cell changes during pregnancy in multiple sclerosis. Trimming took 5 bases from V and 1 from J, leaving 11 bases between them. CDR3 length equals 14 residues. Germline loops: CDR1 SGHDT, CDR2 YYEEEE. Only in-frame clones appear in the TCRdb table, and some are missing; sequencing was by immunoSEQ multiplex PCR. The sample lists around 62,000 clones; over 80% were seen once. As regards this clone: This sample also contains other DNA sequences that code for the same CDR3.

The gene calls are TRBV5-6 and TRBJ2-3; D might be TRBD2 (5 bases). The source was CD4+ T cells from peripheral blood mononuclear cells, collected in the first trimester of pregnancy. The receptor was derived from a female donor with multiple sclerosis, enrolled in a pregnancy study. The CDR3 region has the DNA TGTGCCAGCAGTCTAAGAGCGGGCACAGATACGCAGTATTTT. This codes for CASSLRAGTDTQYF.